The entry below gives a single T cell receptor (beta chain) sequence along with its context. This entry comes from a study of cytomegalovirus exposure and HLA in healthy donors. PCR used 60 Vbeta primers and 13 Jbeta primers. Data came from immunoSEQ multiplex PCR; TCRdb stores just in-frame clones and leaves some out. The sample shows about 150,000 clones, about three quarters of them seen only once. The receptor comes from a man under 40 in good health and CMV-seropositive. The sequencing input was PBMCs.

The CDR3, as DNA: TGTGCCAGCAGCCGGCTAGCGAACACCTACAATGAGCAGTTCTTC. Amino acid sequence: CASSRLANTYNEQFF. This rearrangement joins TRBV5-4 to TRBJ2-1; TRBD2 might be the D (6 bases). CDR1 is SGHNT, CDR2 YYREEE, per germline (reference sequence). The V end lost 4 bases, the J end lost 2 bases, and 13 bases lay between the germline ends. This CDR3 has 15 residues.